This T cell receptor beta chain was captured by sequencing in a study of breast tumors, draining lymph nodes, adjacent tissues. Findings of the study overall: Tumor and nontumor repertoires were significantly more similar in luminal-like than in basal-like breast cancer. Tumor T cell lymph node origin was a supported hypothesis, not proven. Compared with lymph nodes, tumors were less diverse; compared with nontumor tissue, more. Most tumor T cells seemingly derive from lymph node, then expand in tumor.

Note on this clonotype: Its antigen remains unidentified.

This CDR3 comprises 15 residues. V dropped 3 bases and J dropped 6 bases, with 16 bases sitting between them. CDR1 SGDLS and CDR2 YYNGEE come from the germline V gene. Each CDR3 protein gets one entry after TCRdb re-called the multiplex PCR reads with MiXCR. The table has about 110,000 distinct CDR3 sequences, about 31% seen once; the top ten hold about 6%. Axillary draining lymph nodes of breast cancer patients supplied the node samples. Sequencing was carried out using axillary lymph node tissue. This sequence was found in a female donor with breast cancer. Some clones in this sample may be carry-over from other donors' samples. The rearrangement uses TRBV9 and TRBJ1-5, with D tentatively TRBD1 (5 bases). CDR3: CASSAGIWGSQPQHF. In DNA, the CDR3 is TGTGCCAGCAGCGCAGGGATATGGGGTAGTCAGCCCCAGCATTTT.